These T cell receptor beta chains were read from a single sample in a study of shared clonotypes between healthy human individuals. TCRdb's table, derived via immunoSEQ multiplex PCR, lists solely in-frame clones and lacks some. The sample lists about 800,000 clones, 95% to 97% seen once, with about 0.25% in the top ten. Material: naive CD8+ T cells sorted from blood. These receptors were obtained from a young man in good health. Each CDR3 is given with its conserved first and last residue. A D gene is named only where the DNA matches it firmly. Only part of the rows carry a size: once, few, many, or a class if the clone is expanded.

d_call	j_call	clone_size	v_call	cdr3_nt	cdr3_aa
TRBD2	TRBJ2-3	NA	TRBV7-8	TGTGCCAGCAGCCGGACTAGCGGCACAGATACGCAGTATTTT	CASSRTSGTDTQYF
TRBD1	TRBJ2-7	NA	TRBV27	TGTGCCAGCGCTAGAGGGGGCTGGTACGAGCAGTACTTC	CASARGGWYEQYF
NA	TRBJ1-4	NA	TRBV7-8	TGTGCCAGCAGCCCTCAACAGGTCCTTAATGAAAAACTGTTTTTT	CASSPQQVLNEKLFF
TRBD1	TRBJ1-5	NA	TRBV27	TGTGCCAGCAGTCAGACAGGGAGGCGGGATCAGCCCCAGCATTTT	CASSQTGRRDQPQHF
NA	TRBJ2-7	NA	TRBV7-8	TGTGCCAGCAGCTTACGACAGATCCGCTACGAGCAGTACTTC	CASSLRQIRYEQYF
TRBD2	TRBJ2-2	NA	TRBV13	TGTGCCAGCAGCTTATTGAGGCGGGAGGACACCGGGGAGCTGTTTTTT	CASSLLRREDTGELFF
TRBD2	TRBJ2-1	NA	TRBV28	TGTGCCAGCAGTTTGACTAGCGGAAACAATGAGCAGTTCTTC	CASSLTSGNNEQFF
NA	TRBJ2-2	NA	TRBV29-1	TGCAGCGCAACACCCCAGAACACCGGGGAGCTGTTTTTT	CSATPQNTGELFF
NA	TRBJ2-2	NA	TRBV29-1	TGCAGCGTTGAGGGATGGGCCGACGGCGGGGAGCTGTTTTTT	CSVEGWADGGELFF
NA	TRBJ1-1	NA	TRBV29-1	TGCAGCGTTGAGAGTCCGAAAAAAGGGACTGAAGCTTTCTTT	CSVESPKKGTEAFF
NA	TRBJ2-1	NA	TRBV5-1	TGCGCCAGCAGCGTGACTAGGACAAGCTCCTACAATGAGCAGTTCTTC	CASSVTRTSSYNEQFF
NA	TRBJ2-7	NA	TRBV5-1	TGCGCCAGCAGCTTACGGGACGGTTCCTACGAGCAGTACTTC	CASSLRDGSYEQYF
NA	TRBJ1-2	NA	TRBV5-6	TGTGCCAGCAGCTTGGTGGCCAGGGGCTACACCTTC	CASSLVARGYTF
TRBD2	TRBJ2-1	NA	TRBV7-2	TGTGCCAGCAGCCTAGCGGGAGGCTGGAATGAGCAGTTCTTC	CASSLAGGWNEQFF
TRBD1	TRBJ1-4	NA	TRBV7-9	TGTGCCAGCAGCTTATTGGCCGGGACAGGGGGCATGGGGAATGAAAAACTGTTTTTT	CASSLLAGTGGMGNEKLFF
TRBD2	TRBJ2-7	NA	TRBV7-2	TGTGCCAGCAGCCGGACTAGCGGGACTCCCTACGAGCAGTACTTC	CASSRTSGTPYEQYF
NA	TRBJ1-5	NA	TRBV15	TGTGCCACCAGCAGAGATGTCCCACAAAATCAGCCCCAGCATTTT	CATSRDVPQNQPQHF
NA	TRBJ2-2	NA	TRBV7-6	TGTGCCAGCAGCATAACGCTCGGGGTTGGTACCGGGGAGCTGTTTTTT	CASSITLGVGTGELFF
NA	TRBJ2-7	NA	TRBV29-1	TGCAGCGTTGTAACAGTTGCCTACGAGCAGTACTTC	CSVVTVAYEQYF
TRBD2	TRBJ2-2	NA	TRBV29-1	TGCAGCGCCTCGGGGGGAGACACCGGGGAGCTGTTTTTT	CSASGGDTGELFF
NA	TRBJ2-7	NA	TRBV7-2	TGTGCCAGCAGCTTAGGCACAGGTGGGGGCTACGAGCAGTACTTC	CASSLGTGGGYEQYF
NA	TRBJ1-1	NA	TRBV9	TGTGCCAGCAGCCCCCAGACAGAAGCTTTCTTT	CASSPQTEAFF
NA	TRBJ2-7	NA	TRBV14	TGTGCCAGCAGCCAAGATGTAAGGAGGGGCGAGCAGTACTTC	CASSQDVRRGEQYF
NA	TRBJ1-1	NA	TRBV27	TGTGCCAGCAGTAACACAGGGTTAACTGAAGCTTTCTTT	CASSNTGLTEAFF
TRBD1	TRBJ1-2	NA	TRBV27	TGTGCCAGCAGGCCTAGGACAGGTCTGAACTATGGCTACACCTTC	CASRPRTGLNYGYTF
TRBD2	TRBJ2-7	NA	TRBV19	TGTGCCAGTAAACCCCAGGGACTAGCGCCTACCTACGAGCAGTACTTC	CASKPQGLAPTYEQYF
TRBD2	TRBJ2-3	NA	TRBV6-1	TGTGCCGGCCTACGCGGGGGAACAGATACGCAGTATTTT	CAGLRGGTDTQYF
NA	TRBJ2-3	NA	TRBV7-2	TGTGCCAGCAGCGAAGAGGTTGGCACAGATACGCAGTATTTT	CASSEEVGTDTQYF
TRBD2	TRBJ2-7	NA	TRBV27	TGTGCCAGCAGTTCCAGACTAGCGGGGACCTACGAGCAGTACTTC	CASSSRLAGTYEQYF
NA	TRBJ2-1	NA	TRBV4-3	TGCGCCAGCAGTCCAACTTCCGGAGGACTATCAGACTACAATGAGCAGTTCTTC	CASSPTSGGLSDYNEQFF
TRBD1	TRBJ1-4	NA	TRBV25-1	TGTGCCAGCAGTTCCTGGACAGGGAGCTATGAAAAACTGTTTTTT	CASSSWTGSYEKLFF
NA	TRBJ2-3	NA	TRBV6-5	TGTGCCAGCAGCTTGATCACCAGGTCGGATACGCAGTATTTT	CASSLITRSDTQYF
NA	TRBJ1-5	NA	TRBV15	TGTGCCACCAGCAGGTCGGACAGCAATCAGCCCCAGCATTTT	CATSRSDSNQPQHF
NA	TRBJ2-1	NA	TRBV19	TGTGCCAGTAGTCTGGGAACCTACAATGAGCAGTTCTTC	CASSLGTYNEQFF
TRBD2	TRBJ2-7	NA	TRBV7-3	TGTGCCAGCAGCTTAAGCGCTAGCGGCGAGCAGTACTTC	CASSLSASGEQYF
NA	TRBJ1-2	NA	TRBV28	TGTGCCAGCAGTCCCCGGGGCCAGAGTGGTTACGGCTACACCTTC	CASSPRGQSGYGYTF
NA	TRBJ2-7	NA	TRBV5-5	TGTGCCAGCAGCTTACCCCGGGGTAGCGGTTCCTACGAGCAGTACTTC	CASSLPRGSGSYEQYF
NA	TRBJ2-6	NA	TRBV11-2	TGTGCCAGCCAAATAGGAGGGGCCAACGTCCTGACTTTC	CASQIGGANVLTF
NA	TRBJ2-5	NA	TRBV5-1	TGCGCCAGCAGCTTGGGCGTGGGGGATCGAGAAGAGACCCAGTACTTC	CASSLGVGDREETQYF
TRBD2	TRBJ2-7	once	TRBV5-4	TGTGCCAGCAGCTTTGAGGGACTAGCGGGAGTGGACGAGCAGTACTTC	CASSFEGLAGVDEQYF
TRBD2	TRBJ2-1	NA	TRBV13	TGTGCCAGCAGCACGGAGCGGGAGAGCTCCTACAATGAGCAGTTCTTC	CASSTERESSYNEQFF
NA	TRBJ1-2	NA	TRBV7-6	TGTGCCATCGGCCCTGCTGGAACAGAAGGCGGCTACACCTTC	CAIGPAGTEGGYTF
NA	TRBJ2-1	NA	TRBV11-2	TGTGCCAGCAGCTTAGATTACTCAAACAATGAGCAGTTCTTC	CASSLDYSNNEQFF
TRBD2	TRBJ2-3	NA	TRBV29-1	TGCAGCGTTGATCTAGCGGAATTCACAGATACGCAGTATTTT	CSVDLAEFTDTQYF
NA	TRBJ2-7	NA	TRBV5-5	TGTGCCAGCAGCTTGGGCCAGCAAACAGGCGACTACGAGCAGTACTTC	CASSLGQQTGDYEQYF
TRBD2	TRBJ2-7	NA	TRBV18	TGTGCCAGCTCACCTTGGACTAGTTCTGAGCAGTACTTC	CASSPWTSSEQYF